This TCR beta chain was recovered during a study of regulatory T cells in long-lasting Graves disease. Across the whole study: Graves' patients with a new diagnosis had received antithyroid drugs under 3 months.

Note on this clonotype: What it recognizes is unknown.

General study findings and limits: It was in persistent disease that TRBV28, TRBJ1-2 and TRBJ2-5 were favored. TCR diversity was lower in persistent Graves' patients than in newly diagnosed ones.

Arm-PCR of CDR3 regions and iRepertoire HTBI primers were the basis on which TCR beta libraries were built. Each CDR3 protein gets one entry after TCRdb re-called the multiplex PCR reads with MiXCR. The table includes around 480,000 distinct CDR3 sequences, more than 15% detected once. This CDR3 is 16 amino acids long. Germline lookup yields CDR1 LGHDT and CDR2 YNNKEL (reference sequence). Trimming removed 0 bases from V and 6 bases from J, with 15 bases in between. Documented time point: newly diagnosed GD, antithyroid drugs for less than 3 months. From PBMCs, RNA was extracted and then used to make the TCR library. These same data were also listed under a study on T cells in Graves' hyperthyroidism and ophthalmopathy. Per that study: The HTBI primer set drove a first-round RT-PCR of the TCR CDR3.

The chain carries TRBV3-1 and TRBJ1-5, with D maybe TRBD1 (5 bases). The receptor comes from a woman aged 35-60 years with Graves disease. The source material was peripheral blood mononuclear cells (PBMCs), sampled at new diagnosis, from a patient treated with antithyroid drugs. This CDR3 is CASSQDRGPGTQPQHF. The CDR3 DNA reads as TGTGCCAGCAGCCAAGATCGGGGACCCGGGACTCAGCCCCAGCATTTT.